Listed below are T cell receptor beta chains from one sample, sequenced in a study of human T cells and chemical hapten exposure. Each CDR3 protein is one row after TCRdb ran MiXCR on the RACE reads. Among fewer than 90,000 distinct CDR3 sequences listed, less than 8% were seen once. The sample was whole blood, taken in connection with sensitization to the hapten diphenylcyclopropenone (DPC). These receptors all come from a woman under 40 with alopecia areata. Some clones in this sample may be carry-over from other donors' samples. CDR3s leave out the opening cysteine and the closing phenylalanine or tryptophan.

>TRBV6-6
ASSYRELSPLH
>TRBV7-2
ASSLAGRLKETQY
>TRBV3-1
ASSQVPREAF
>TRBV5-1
ASSLGTLTADSPLH
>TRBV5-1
ASGQVDGSGANVLT
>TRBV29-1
SVVLPGSSTDTQY
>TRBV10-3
AIRGDITYEQY
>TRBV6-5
ASSYDYGKNYGYT
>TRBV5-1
ASSRSPGSGANVLT
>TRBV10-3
AISEKVNTGELF
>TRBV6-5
ASSLQGARDYGYT
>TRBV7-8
ASSLGPYDNQPQH
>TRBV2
ASSAGQGAHTTKY
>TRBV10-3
AIAKLAGGSSTDTQY
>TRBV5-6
ASSFQPGSEAF
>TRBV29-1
SVIRANTEAF
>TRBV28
ASSLYVGGNTDTQY
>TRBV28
ASSPTGYGYT
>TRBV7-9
ASSLGLSSGGYNEQF
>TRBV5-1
ASSPVPVGGGPIWEQY
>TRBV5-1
ASSLVRETQY
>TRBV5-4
ASSFSGGPNKNIQY
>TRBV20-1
SALTGARDTQY
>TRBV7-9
ASSPNVVSGGQYAEAF
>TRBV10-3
AIKTDAEEQY
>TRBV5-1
ASTSFPGQGTDTQY
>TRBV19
ASQIQGANEKLF
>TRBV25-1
ASSEIGASGNTIY
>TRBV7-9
ASSAEGGQLKN
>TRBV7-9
ASTTTAFTEAF
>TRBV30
VWSLLARTDTQY
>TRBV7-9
ASSFSDTANYGYT
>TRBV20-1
SARADLNTEAF
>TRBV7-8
ASSLGAKRGANTQY
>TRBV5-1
ASSPMIQGYTEAF
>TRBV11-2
ASSWTGGKSANEKLF
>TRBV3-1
ASSQTTGRAEKLF
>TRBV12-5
ASGLGDSSNQPQH
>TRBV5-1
ASRSPREGTEAF
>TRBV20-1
SARVGGTEAF
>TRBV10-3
AISVRDDNSPLH
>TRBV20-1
SAPGRGLGTEAF
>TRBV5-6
ASSPTPTSISYEQY
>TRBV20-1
SAILAGDDRETQY
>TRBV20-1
SATLRGPGELF
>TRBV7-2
ASTHPYGTEAF
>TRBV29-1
SVETSGAAGADTQY
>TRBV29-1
SVEVLGTLNTEAF
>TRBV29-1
SALGRATNEKLF
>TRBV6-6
ASSYSRQPQH
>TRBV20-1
SALHRLDTQY
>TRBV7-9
ASSLGTGKAF
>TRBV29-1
SVPGQGTFHGYT
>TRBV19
ASSIDEGSGANVLT
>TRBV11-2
ASSLDGSGGLYEQF
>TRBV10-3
AISDYNEQF
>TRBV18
ASSPFLTGYYNEQF